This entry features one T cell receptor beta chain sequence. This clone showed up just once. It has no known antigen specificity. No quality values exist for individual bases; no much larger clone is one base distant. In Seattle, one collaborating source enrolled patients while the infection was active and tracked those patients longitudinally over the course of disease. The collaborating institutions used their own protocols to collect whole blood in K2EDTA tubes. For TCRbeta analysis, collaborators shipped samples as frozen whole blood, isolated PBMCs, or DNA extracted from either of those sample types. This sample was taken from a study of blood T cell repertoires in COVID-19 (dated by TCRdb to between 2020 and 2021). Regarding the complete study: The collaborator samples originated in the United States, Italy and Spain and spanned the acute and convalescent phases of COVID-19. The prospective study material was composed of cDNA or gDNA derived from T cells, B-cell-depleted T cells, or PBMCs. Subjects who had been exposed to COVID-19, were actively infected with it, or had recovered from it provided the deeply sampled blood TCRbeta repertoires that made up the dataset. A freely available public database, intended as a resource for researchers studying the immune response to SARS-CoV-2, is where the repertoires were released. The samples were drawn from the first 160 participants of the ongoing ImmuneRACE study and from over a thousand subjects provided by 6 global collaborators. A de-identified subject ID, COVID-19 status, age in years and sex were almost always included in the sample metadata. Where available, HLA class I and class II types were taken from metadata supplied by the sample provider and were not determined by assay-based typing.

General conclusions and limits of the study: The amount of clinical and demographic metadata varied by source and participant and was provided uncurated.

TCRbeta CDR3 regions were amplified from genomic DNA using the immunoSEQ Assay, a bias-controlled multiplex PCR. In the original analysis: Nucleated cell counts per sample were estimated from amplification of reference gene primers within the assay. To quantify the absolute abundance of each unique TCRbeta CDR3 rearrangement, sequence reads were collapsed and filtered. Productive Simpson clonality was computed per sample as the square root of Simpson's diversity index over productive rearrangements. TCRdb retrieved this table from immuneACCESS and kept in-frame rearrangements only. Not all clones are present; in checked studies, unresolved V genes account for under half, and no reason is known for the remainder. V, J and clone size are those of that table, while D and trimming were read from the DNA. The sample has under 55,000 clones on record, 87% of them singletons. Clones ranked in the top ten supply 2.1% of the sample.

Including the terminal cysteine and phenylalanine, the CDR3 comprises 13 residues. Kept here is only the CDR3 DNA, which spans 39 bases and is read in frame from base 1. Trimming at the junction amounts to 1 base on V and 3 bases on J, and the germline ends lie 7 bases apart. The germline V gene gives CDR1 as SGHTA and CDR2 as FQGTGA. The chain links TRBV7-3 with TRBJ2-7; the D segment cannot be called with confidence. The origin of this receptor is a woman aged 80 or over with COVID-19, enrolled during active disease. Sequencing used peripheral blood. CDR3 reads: CASSLSPDYEQYF. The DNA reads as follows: TGTGCCAGCAGCTTAAGCCCAGACTACGAGCAGTACTTC.